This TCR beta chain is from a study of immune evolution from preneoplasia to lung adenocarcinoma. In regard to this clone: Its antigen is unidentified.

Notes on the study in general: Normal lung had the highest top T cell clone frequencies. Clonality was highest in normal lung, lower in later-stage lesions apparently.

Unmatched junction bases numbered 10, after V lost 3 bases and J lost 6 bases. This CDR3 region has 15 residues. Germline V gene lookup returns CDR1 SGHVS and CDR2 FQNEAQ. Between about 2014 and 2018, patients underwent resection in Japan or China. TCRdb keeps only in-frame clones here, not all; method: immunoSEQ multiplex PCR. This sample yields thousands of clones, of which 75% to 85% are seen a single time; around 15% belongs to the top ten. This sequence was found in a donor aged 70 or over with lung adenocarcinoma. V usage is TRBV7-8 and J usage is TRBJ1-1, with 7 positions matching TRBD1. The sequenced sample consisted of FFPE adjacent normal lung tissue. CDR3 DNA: TGTGCCAGCAGCTTTGAGGGACAGATAGGGGCTGAAGCTTTCTTT. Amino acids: CASSFEGQIGAEAFF.